Reported below is one T cell receptor beta chain. Antigen unknown. Here immunoSEQ multiplex PCR was the method, and the copy in TCRdb shows in-frame clones only, minus some. The sample consists of approximately 80,000 clones, roughly 88% of them appearing once. Germline CDR1 reads SQVTM; CDR2 reads ANQGSEA. Trimming took 7 bases from V and 3 from J; bases not matched to a gene: 17. This CDR3 spans 16 amino acids. The data derive from a study of T cell responses to AZD1222 COVID-19 vaccine. Notes on the study in general: Repertoires were sampled only after the peak T cell response.

The V gene is TRBV29-1, the J gene TRBJ2-5; 7 bases agree with TRBD2. The sequence derives from an adult who received the AZD1222 COVID-19 vaccine. The specimen comprised peripheral blood, sampled 28 days after the second AZD1222 dose. This CDR3 reads CSAASRPSGVKETQYF. Written as DNA, the CDR3 is TGCAGCGCCGCTAGTCGGCCTAGCGGTGTTAAAGAGACCCAGTACTTC.